This note documents a single T cell receptor beta chain sequence. This clonotype appeared a few times. It has no known antigen specificity. Base qualities are not at hand, and no much larger clone is one base apart. The donors were around 39 Caucasian individuals from Russia, aged 6 to 90 years, who were systemically healthy. Each donor gave approximately 9.3 milliliters of peripheral blood, collected into EDTA-treated Vacutainer tubes. Ficoll-Paque density-gradient centrifugation was used to isolate PBMCs, with at least 7 million obtained per sample. Total RNA was extracted from PBMCs with Trizol reagent, with at least 6 micrograms obtained per sample. The percentages of naive CD45RAhigh/CD27high T cells were determined by flow cytometry on a PBMC aliquot from every donor. The data belong to a study of blood T cells in healthy people across ages (dated by TCRdb to between 2015 and 2016). Turning to the overall study: In model experiments, template switching captured roughly one uniquely barcoded TCR beta cDNA molecule for every two T cells. Using deep sequencing normalized with unique cDNA molecular identifiers, the study measured how TCR beta repertoire diversity changes with age. The study analyzed two additional independent replicas of 1 million unique cDNA reads from the same blood draw for two donors, one aged 18 to 29 and one aged 80 or older. Donors of different ages were randomly distributed across sequencing lanes to avoid experimental bias. Four age groups were formed from the donors: young (average approximately 15 years), middle-aged (around 37), aged (about 62) and long-lived (roughly 88).

Libraries were constructed by 5' RACE. For sequencing, an Illumina HiSeq 2500 was employed. A second PCR of roughly 7 to 12 cycles was performed with a sample-barcoded 5' primer and a J-beta primer mix. A unique molecular identifier was introduced onto each TCR beta cDNA molecule by a template-switch 5' adaptor carrying 12 random nucleotides. Each sample yielded at least 3 million CDR3-containing paired-end reads. All of the RNA was converted into first-strand cDNA using the Mint cDNA synthesis kit, with a TRBC-specific oligonucleotide serving as the primer. After uracil-DNA glycosylase treatment, a first 18-cycle PCR used universal primers M1SS and BC2_uni_R on all cDNA. As for the authors' bioinformatics: For normalization, 1 million high-quality reads, each with a distinct molecular identifier, were randomly selected from each sample. Instead of being binned into consensus sequences, reads with shared molecular identifiers were discarded. MiTCR, set to a Q25 quality threshold and the strictest error-elimination algorithm, was used for CDR3 identification, clonotype clustering and error correction. A nonparametric unseen species model with Euler transformation was used to estimate lower-bound total TCR beta diversity. The public reads were reanalyzed by TCRdb: fastp trimming at Q25, MiXCR alignment, in-frame beta chains only. CDR3 protein duplicates are merged, each entry listing the most common genes and DNA. The V and J calls were not made by the authors but by TCRdb's processing. This sample holds about 1.4 million distinct CDR3 sequences; almost 60% were observed only once. The ten largest clonotypes hold under 8.5% of the sample.

On the study overall, not on this receptor specifically: Observed TCR beta diversity correlated strongly with the percentage of naive T cells measured by flow cytometry. Estimates of total diversity from one million sequenced T cells were regarded as lower bounds and underestimates. Observed TCR beta diversity per million T cells fell roughly linearly with age, and a significant reduction was already apparent by age around 36. Compared with the aged group, more naive CD4+ T cells, fewer expanded clones and increased TCR diversity were shown by the long-lived group, suggesting age selection. Because profiling used bulk unsorted PBMCs, naive and antigen-experienced compartments could not be compared conclusively. Donor CMV infection status was unknown, potentially confounding age-related changes in expanded clonotypes.

Sample: blood. This receptor was obtained from a man aged 18 to 35 in good health.

The CDR3 amino acid sequence is: CATSDHSDTQYF. The DNA reads as follows: TGTGCCACCAGTGATCATTCAGATACGCAGTATTTT. The sequence is built from TRBV24-1 and TRBJ2-3; no D segment can be confidently identified. V was cut back by 3 bases and J by 4 bases, leaving a gap of 4 bases between them. Reading the germline V gene gives CDR1 KGHDR and CDR2 SFDVKD. The CDR3 measures 12 amino acids from cysteine to phenylalanine. Of the read, only the CDR3 DNA is kept; its 36 bases are in frame from base 1.